This T cell receptor beta chain was identified in a study of OX40 agonist ivuxolimab in advanced cancers. Study results and caveats: CD8+ T cells (on average) carried more expanded clones than CD4+ T cells. Normalized expansion of T-cell clones was also low for some nonresponders. Antigen specificity was not determined for the expanded peripheral T cells.

The CDR3 length is 13 residues. The germline V gene has CDR1 ENHRY and CDR2 SYGVKD. The V and J ends lost 7 bases and 5 bases respectively, with 15 bases between them. The cohort excluded patients with autoimmune disease history or systemic immunosuppression. Profiling relied on immunoSEQ multiplex PCR, and the TCRdb table lists in-frame clones only, not all of them. The sample has around 30,000 clones; about 92% are singletons. A remark on this clone: Antigen unknown.

This receptor was taken from an adult with an advanced solid tumor such as melanoma, head and neck, liver or kidney cancer. This specimen consisted of CD4+ or CD8+ T cells sorted from blood, obtained in a trial of the OX40 agonist ivuxolimab. The J gene is TRBJ2-7, the V gene TRBV10-3; possibly TRBD1 for D (6 bases). The CDR3 loop reads CAIKELTGNEQYF. In DNA, the CDR3 is TGTGCCATCAAAGAACTTACAGGGAACGAGCAGTACTTC.